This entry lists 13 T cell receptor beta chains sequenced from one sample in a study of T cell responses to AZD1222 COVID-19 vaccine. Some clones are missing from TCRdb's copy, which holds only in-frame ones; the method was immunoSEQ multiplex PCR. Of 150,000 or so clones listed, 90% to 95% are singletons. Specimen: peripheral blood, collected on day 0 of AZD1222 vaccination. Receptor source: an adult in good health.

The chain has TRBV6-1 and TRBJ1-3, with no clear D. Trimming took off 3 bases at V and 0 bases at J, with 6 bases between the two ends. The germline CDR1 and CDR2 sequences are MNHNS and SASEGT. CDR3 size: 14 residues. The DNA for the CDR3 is TGTGCCAGCAGTGACATCTTCTCTGGAAACACCATATATTTT. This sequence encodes CASSDIFSGNTIYF.

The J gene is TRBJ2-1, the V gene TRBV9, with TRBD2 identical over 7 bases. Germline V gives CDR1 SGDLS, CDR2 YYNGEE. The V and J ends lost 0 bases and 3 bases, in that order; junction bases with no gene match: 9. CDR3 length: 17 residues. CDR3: CASSVAGAGELYNEQFF. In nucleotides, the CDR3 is TGTGCCAGCAGCGTAGCTGGCGCGGGGGAACTCTACAATGAGCAGTTCTTC.

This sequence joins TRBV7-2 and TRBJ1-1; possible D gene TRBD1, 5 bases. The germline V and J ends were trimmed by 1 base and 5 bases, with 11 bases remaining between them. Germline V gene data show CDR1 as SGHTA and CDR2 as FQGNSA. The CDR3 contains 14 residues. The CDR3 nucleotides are TGTGCCAGCAGCTTAGGTGGGGGGGGGACTGAAGCTTTCTTT. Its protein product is CASSLGGGGTEAFF.

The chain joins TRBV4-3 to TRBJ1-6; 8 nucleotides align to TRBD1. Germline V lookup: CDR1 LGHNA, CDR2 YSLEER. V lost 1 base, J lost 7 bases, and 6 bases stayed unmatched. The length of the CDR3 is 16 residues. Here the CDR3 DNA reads TGCGCCAGCAGCCAAGCACAGACAGGGGTGAATTCACCCCTCCACTTT. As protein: CASSQAQTGVNSPLHF.

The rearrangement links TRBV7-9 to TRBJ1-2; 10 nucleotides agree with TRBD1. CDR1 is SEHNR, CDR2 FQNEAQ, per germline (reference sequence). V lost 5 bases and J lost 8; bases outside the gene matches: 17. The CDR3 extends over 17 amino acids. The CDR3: CASSHNRNTGTGDGYTF. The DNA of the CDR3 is TGTGCCAGCAGCCACAACCGTAATACCGGGACAGGGGACGGCTACACCTTC.

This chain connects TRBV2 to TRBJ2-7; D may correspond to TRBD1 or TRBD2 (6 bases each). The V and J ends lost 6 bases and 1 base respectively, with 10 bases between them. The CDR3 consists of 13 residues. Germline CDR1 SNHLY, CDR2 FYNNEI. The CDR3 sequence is CASRGGASYEQYF. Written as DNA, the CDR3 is TGTGCCAGCAGGGGGGGCGCTTCCTACGAGCAGTACTTC.

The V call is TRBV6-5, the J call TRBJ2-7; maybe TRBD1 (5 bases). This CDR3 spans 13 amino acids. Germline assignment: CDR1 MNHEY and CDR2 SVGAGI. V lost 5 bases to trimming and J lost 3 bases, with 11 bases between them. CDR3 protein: CASSTQGSYEQYF. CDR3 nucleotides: TGTGCCAGCAGTACTCAGGGCAGCTACGAGCAGTACTTC.

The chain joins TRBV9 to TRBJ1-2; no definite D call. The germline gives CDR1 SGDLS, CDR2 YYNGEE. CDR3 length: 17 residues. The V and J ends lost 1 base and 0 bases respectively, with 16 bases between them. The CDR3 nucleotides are TGTGCCAGCAGCGTATTGCATCGCGTGAGCCCTAACTATGGCTACACCTTC. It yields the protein CASSVLHRVSPNYGYTF.

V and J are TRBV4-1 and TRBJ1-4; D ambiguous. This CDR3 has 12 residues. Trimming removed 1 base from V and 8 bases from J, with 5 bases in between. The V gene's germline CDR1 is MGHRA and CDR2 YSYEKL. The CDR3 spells CASSQVDEKLFF. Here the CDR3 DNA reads TGCGCCAGCAGCCAAGTAGACGAAAAACTGTTTTTT.

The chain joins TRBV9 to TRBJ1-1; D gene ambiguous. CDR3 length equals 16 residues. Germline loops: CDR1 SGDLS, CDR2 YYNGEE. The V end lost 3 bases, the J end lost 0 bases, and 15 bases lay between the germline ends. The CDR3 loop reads CASSAAPGLMNTEAFF. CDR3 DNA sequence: TGTGCCAGCAGCGCAGCTCCCGGGCTAATGAACACTGAAGCTTTCTTT.

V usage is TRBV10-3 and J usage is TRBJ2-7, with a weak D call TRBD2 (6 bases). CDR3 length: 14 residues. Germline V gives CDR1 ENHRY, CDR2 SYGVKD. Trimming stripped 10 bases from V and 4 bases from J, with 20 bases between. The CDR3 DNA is TGTGCCACCGCCTCCGGGACTCACCTTTACGAGCAGTACTTC. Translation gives CATASGTHLYEQYF.

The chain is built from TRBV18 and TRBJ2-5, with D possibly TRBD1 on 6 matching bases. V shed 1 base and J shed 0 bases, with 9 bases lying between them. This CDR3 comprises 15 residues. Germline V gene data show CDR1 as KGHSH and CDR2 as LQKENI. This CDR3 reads CASSPRDTYQETQYF. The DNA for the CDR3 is TGTGCCAGCTCACCACGGGACACATACCAAGAGACCCAGTACTTC.

CDR3 nucleotide sequence: TGTGCCAGCAGCTTGACAACCAACTATGGCTACACCTTC. It specifies CASSLTTNYGYTF. The V gene is TRBV11-3, the J gene TRBJ1-2; D call uncertain. Germline CDR1 and CDR2: SGHNT and YENEEA. V was clipped by 3 bases and J by 2 bases, with 7 bases between them. The CDR3 covers 13 residues. The whole variable domain, remainder taken from reference TRBV11-3 and TRBJ1-2, is EAGVVQSPRYKIIEKKQPVAFWCNPISGHNTLYWYLQNLGQGPELLIRYENEEAVDDSQLPKDRFSAERLKGVDSTLKIQPAELGDSAVYLCASSLTTNYGYTFGSGTRLTVV.